The present T cell receptor delta chain was sequenced within a study of γδ T cells in repeated Plasmodium falciparum infection. To note about this clone: Its antigen is unknown. This likely traces to a read error, being one base from a far larger clone. This specimen includes other DNA sequences encoding the same CDR3.

TRG and TRD sequences were obtained from every sorted gammadelta sample. TCRdb called clones from the multiplex PCR reads again using CATT. The sample shows 45,000 to 70,000 delta-chain clones, over 1.5% of them seen only once. Flow sorting of PBMC yielded separate Vgamma9/Vdelta2+ and Vdelta2-negative gammadelta T cell populations for bulk repertoire analysis. Germline values: CDR1 TSWWSYY, CDR2 QGS. The CDR3 runs 21 residues. The V and J ends lost 1 base and 0 bases, in that order; junction bases with no gene match: 17. Study-wide results and caveats: Malian donors came from one small rural village, predominantly one ethnic group. Compared with Australian children, Malian Vdelta2-negative repertoires seemed more clonal, less diverse, less shared. Vdelta2-negative gammadelta repertoires, largely Vdelta1+, seemingly showed infection-driven waves of new clonal selection.

The V and J genes are TRDV1 and TRDJ1; 10 bases fit TRDD3. The J gene was missing in TCRdb and was found by matching the end of the DNA to germline. The sequence was obtained from a pool of human donors (malaria-infected and uninfected, not separated). Sequences were obtained from gamma-delta T cells from blood. The CDR3 spells CALGEQSGYWGISSDTDKLIF. The CDR3 DNA sequence: TGTGCTCTTGGGGAACAATCCGGGTACTGGGGGATTTCCTCTGACACCGATAAACTCATCTTT.